This T cell receptor beta chain comes out of a study of cytomegalovirus exposure and HLA in healthy donors. Notes on the study in general: Researchers reported that a few CMV-associated chains were confirmed in vitro as CMV antigen-specific.

This clone appeared many times. Its target is not known. CDR1 and CDR2 from the germline V gene are SQVTM and ANQGSEA. This CDR3 region has 16 residues. The J segment lost 5 bases and the V segment lost 3 bases, leaving 14 bases of the junction unmatched. Use of 60 Vbeta and 13 Jbeta primers characterized the PCR. TCRdb's copy holds only in-frame clones and misses some; the assay was immunoSEQ multiplex PCR. Of about 200,000 clones listed, over 60% were seen once; the top ten hold roughly 1.9%. The origin of this receptor is a man between 18 and 29 years old in good health and CMV-seronegative. Sequences were obtained from PBMCs. The V and J genes are TRBV29-1 and TRBJ1-1, with 8 bases lining up with TRBD1. The CDR3 loop reads CSVDLGTGRWGTEAFF. CDR3 sequence (DNA): TGCAGCGTTGATCTGGGGACAGGTCGATGGGGGACTGAAGCTTTCTTT.